The clone carrying this TCR beta chain was recorded only once. Antigen: not known. This sample was taken from a study of OX40 agonist ivuxolimab in advanced cancers. Study-level information: Of mixed ages from about 20 to 85 and averaging approximately 60 years, the group was 65% to 85% male. Study-wide points: The study found that CD8+ T cells averaged more expanded clones than CD4+.

Deletions cut 2 bases from V and 6 bases from J, with 16 bases between. Germline values: CDR1 MDHEN, CDR2 SYDVKM. CDR3 length: 15 amino acids. Sequenced by immunoSEQ multiplex PCR; TCRdb stores in-frame clones only, minus some. The repertoire holds about 22,000 clones, with around 85% as singletons. This TCR came from an adult with an advanced solid tumor such as melanoma, head and neck, liver or kidney cancer. Material: CD4+ or CD8+ T cells sorted from blood, obtained in a trial of the OX40 agonist ivuxolimab. The chain links TRBV28 to TRBJ1-2, with D possibly being TRBD1 (6 bases). The CDR3 DNA sequence: TGTGCCAGCAGTTTACTCCGGGACAACCCCCATGGCTACACCTTC. Translation: CASSLLRDNPHGYTF.